The 8 T cell receptor beta chains below come from one sample, sequenced in a study of siplizumab effects on memory and regulatory T cells. Method: immunoSEQ multiplex PCR; TCRdb's copy keeps in-frame clones and lacks some. The sample contains about 82,000 clones, about 87% of which appear only once. Sequencing was done on a sample of Tregs sorted from blood. The receptors here all came from a human donor in good health.

The chain couples TRBV7-2 to TRBJ2-1; 9 nucleotides match TRBD1. V dropped 7 bases and J dropped 4; count of bases not matched to a gene: 8. CDR3 length: 15 amino acids. Germline CDR1 reads SGHTA; CDR2 reads FQGNSA. As DNA, the CDR3 is TGTGCCAGCACCCCCCCCGGGACAGGGTACAATGAGCAGTTCTTC. Translated: CASTPPGTGYNEQFF.

This chain joins TRBV7-6 and TRBJ2-2; no definite D call. CDR3 length equals 15 residues. The V and J ends lost 7 bases and 5 bases respectively, with 17 bases between them. In germline, CDR1 is SGHVS, CDR2 FNYEAQ. The CDR3 sequence is CASMEQPALTGELFF. For the CDR3, the DNA is TGTGCCAGCATGGAACAACCCGCCTTGACCGGGGAGCTGTTTTTT. Together with reference TRBV7-6 and TRBJ2-2, the CDR3 gives the full variable domain: GAGVSQSPRYKVTKRGQDVALRCDPISGHVSLYWYRQALGQGPEFLTYFNYEAQQDKSGLPNDRFSAERPEGSISTLTIQRTEQRDSAMYRCASMEQPALTGELFFGEGSRLTVL.

The chain employs TRBV4-2 and TRBJ2-2, with TRBD2 as a possible D gene (5 bases). The CDR3 runs to 16 residues. V lost 5 bases, J lost 6 bases, and 19 bases lay in between. Germline-derived CDR1 and CDR2 are LGHNA and YNFKEQ. The CDR3 DNA follows: TGTGCCAGCAGCGCACGGACTCGGCAGTCCCCCGGGGAGCTGTTTTTT. Its protein is CASSARTRQSPGELFF.

This clone was counted between two and nine times. Additional DNA sequences in this sample encode the identical CDR3. The chain couples TRBV5-4 to TRBJ1-2, with TRBD1 identical over 7 bases. CDR1 SGHNT and CDR2 YYREEE come from the germline V gene (reference sequence). The trim removed 4 bases at V and 6 bases at J, leaving 6 bases unmatched. The CDR3 has 13 residues. For the CDR3, the DNA is TGTGCCAGCAGCCCGACAGGGATGCATGGCTACACCTTC. Encoded protein: CASSPTGMHGYTF.

The chain employs TRBV19 and TRBJ2-7, with 7 bases that match TRBD1. With V trimmed by 1 base and J by 3 bases, 6 bases remained unmatched. This CDR3 region has 15 residues. Germline V gene lookup returns CDR1 LNHDA and CDR2 SQIVND (reference sequence). The chain's CDR3 is CASSIVFDRVYEQYF. CDR3 bases: TGTGCCAGTAGTATAGTATTCGACAGGGTCTACGAGCAGTACTTC.

The V call is TRBV11-2, the J call TRBJ2-3; TRBD1 matches at 7 bases. CDR1 and CDR2 from the germline V gene are SGHAT and FQNNGV. The CDR3 has 13 amino acids. Losses at the gene ends were 3 bases for V and 5 bases for J; bases not matched to a gene: 2. This CDR3 reads CASSFTGVDTQYF. DNA of the CDR3: TGTGCCAGCAGCTTTACAGGGGTAGATACGCAGTATTTT.

The chain recombines TRBV4-2 with TRBJ1-3, with 7 bases identical to TRBD1. Trimming took 2 bases from V and 5 from J; bases not matched to a gene: 9. CDR1 is LGHNA and CDR2 is YNFKEQ in the germline V gene. The CDR3 is 16 residues long. The CDR3 sequence is CASSQLAQGLRNTIYF. The CDR3 DNA follows: TGTGCCAGCAGCCAACTAGCACAGGGGCTTCGAAACACCATATATTTT.

The chain links TRBV7-3 to TRBJ2-3, with D possibly being TRBD1 or TRBD2 (6 bases each). In germline, CDR1 is SGHTA, CDR2 FQGTGA. V shed 5 bases and J shed 2 bases, with 11 bases lying between them. CDR3 length equals 14 residues. DNA for the CDR3: TGTGCCAGCAGCCCGGGGGCGGACACAGATACGCAGTATTTT. Protein sequence: CASSPGADTDTQYF.